This T cell receptor (beta chain) is drawn from a study of neurological immune-mediated disorders. Germline V CDR1 and CDR2: MDHEN, SYDVKM. CDR3 size: 15 residues. Trimming took 3 bases from V and 3 from J, leaving 11 bases between them. The authors made cDNA by 5'RACE with 10-nucleotide random UMIs. Over 180 million TCR-beta sequences from 15-18 subjects came from every sequencing run. A single record per CDR3 protein comes from TCRdb applying MiXCR to the 5' RACE reads. The data show approximately 30,000 distinct CDR3 sequences, around 14% seen once. Volunteers from a blood bank in Maryland, USA, made up the healthy controls. Study-wide findings and caveats: Among expanded clones, no CDR3 amino acid sequences were shared across subjects, a pattern suggesting private repertoires in all groups.

This clonotype occurred many times. Its antigen remains unknown. This clonotype was obtained from a man aged 65 to 79 in good health. This chain joins TRBV28 and TRBJ2-2; perhaps TRBD1 as D (6 bases). The sample was PBMCs. CDR3 protein: CASSFPRTDTGELFF. The CDR3 nucleotides read TGTGCCAGCAGTTTTCCCCGGACAGACACCGGGGAGCTGTTTTTT.